Listed below are T cell receptor beta chains from one sample, sequenced in a study of early T cells in non-severe SARS-CoV-2 infection. TCRdb processed the 5' RACE reads anew with MiXCR; each CDR3 protein has one entry. This sample has some 42,000 distinct CDR3 sequences; roughly 6.2% occur once, and the top ten carry around 7.7%. Sequenced here: whole blood, sampled at baseline. These receptors all stem from an adult who was a healthcare worker with PCR-confirmed SARS-CoV-2 infection or an uninfected control (not recorded which). Each CDR3 is given with its conserved first and last residue. Fields, in order: V gene, CDR3 protein.

>TRBV25-1
CASARDRDGYTF
>TRBV12-3/TRBV12-4
CASSLNWATNEKLFF
>TRBV20-1
CSGQTSGGETQYF
>TRBV2
CASSDYSVTYNEQFF
>TRBV19
CASSIGRAEAFF
>TRBV20-1
CSATTQGTEAFF
>TRBV29-1
CSVARTHEAFF
>TRBV7-2
CASSLGHSENTIYF
>TRBV4-2
CASRSTGYSNQPQHF
>TRBV29-1
CSVWNSGANVLTF
>TRBV11-2
CASSLVAGPEQFF
>TRBV18
CASSPIAGTDTQYF
>TRBV10-3
CAIRRPTAEQYF
>TRBV28
CASSPTLVGTEAFF
>TRBV7-6
CASSQQGIGDTGELFF
>TRBV24-1
CATSDPGPSTDTQYF
>TRBV28
CASSLGGRTDTQYF
>TRBV5-1
CASKDMPGYNSPLHF
>TRBV5-1
CASSKQDTQYF
>TRBV5-7
CASSGQGARTEAFF
>TRBV5-4
CASSLRLADETQYF
>TRBV25-1
CASLQDTGNTIYF
>TRBV18
CASSPPFGEQYF
>TRBV12-3/TRBV12-4
CASRKDRENVETQYF
>TRBV19
CASNAISNQPQHF
>TRBV30
CAWSGGQGTIYF
>TRBV28
CASSSANNYGYTF
>TRBV6-5
CASSSPDRGYGYTF
>TRBV30
CAWSVRRKDEQYF
>TRBV2
CASSGQLSTDTQYF
>TRBV29-1
CSAKDQRFGYTF
>TRBV6-5
CASSYRRDHEQYF
>TRBV20-1
CSANPGLGWGGEQFF
>TRBV5-1
CASSPARAYEQYF
>TRBV18
CASSPRQGAEAFF
>TRBV11-2
CASSSGQGAYNEQFF
>TRBV5-5
CASSPTGTTYEQYF
>TRBV6-6
CASSLQGATEAFF
>TRBV7-2
CTSSLAPYGQGAGQETQYF
>TRBV24-1
CATSDLTDSRSF
>TRBV30
CAWSEGGSTNEKLFF
>TRBV21-1
CASSTLTGPKETQYF
>TRBV20-1
CSARDRARYF
>TRBV7-9
CASRQTGDAYEQYF
>TRBV28
CASSPRTVSYEQYF
>TRBV12-3/TRBV12-4
CASSPGGPNTEAFF
>TRBV7-2
CASSLEGVSNQPQHF
>TRBV11-1
CASSSGQGIHEQYF
>TRBV28
CASRTSRGEQYF
>TRBV6-1
CASSVTTSDTQYF
>TRBV27
CASQGLAGGRAKNIQYF
>TRBV28
CASSLTGTNEKLFF
>TRBV18
CASSRTDSGTSGGYTDTQYF
>TRBV4-3
CASSQERLGGDEQFF
>TRBV12-3/TRBV12-4
CASRGPGSTEKLFF